This TCR beta chain came from a study of CD8 T cells in Susac syndrome. Random hexamers were used to reverse transcribe the RNA input (0.5 to 1 ug). TCRdb passed the immunoSEQ multiplex PCR reads through MiXCR, listing each CDR3 protein once. The sample lists a few hundred thousand distinct CDR3 sequences; about 90% were seen once. Trimming took 0 bases from V and 9 from J, leaving 12 bases between them. Germline loops: CDR1 LGHDT, CDR2 YNNKEL (reference sequence). This CDR3 contains 14 residues. This chain joins TRBV3-1 and TRBJ1-5; D is perhaps TRBD1 (6 bases). Input material: CD4+ T cells from PBMCs. This TCR came from a human donor with multiple sclerosis. CDR3 sequence (DNA): TGTGCCAGCAGCCAAGATGGGGGGCCACGGCCCCAGCATTTT. Its translation: CASSQDGGPRPQHF.